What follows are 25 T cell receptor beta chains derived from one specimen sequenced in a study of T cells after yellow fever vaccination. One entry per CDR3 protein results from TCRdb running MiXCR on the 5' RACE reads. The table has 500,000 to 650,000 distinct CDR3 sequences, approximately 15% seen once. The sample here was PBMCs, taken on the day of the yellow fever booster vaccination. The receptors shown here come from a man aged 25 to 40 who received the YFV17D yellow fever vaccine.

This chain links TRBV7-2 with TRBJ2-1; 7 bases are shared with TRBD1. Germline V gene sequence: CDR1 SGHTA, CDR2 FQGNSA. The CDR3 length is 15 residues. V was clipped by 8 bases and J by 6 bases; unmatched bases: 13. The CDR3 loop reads CASRPGGAMGNEQFF. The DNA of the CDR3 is TGTGCCAGCCGCCCAGGGGGTGCCATGGGCAATGAGCAGTTCTTC.

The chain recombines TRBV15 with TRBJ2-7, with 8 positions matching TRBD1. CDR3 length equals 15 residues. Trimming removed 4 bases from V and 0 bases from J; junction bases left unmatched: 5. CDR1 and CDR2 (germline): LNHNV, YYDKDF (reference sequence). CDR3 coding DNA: TGTGCCACCAGCAACCTAGGACAGGGCTCCTACGAGCAGTACTTC. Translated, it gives CATSNLGQGSYEQYF.

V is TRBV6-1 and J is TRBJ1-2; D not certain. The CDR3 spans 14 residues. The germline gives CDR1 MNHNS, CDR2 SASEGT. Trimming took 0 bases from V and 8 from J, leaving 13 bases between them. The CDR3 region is CASSEALGYDGYTF. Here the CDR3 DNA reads TGTGCCAGCAGTGAAGCTTTGGGATACGACGGCTACACCTTC.

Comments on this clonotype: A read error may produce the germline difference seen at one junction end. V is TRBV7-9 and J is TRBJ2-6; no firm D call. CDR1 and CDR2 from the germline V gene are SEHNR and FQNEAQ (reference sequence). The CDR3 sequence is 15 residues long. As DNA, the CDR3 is TGTGCCATCAGCCCGGACGGAACTGGGGCCAACGTCCTGACTTTC. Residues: CAISPDGTGANVLTF. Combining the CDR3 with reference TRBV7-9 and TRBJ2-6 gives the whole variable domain DTGVSQNPRHKITKRGQNVTFRCDPISEHNRLYWYRQTLGQGPEFLTYFQNEAQLEKSRLLSDRFSAERPKGSFSTLEIQRTEQGDSAMYLCAISPDGTGANVLTFGAGSRLTVL.

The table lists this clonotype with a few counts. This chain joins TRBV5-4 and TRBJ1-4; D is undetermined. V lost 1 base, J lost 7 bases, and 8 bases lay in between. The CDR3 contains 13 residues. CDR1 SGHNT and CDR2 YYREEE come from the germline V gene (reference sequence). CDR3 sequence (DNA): TGTGCCAGCAGCTTGCCCACATCTGAAAAACTGTTTTTT. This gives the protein CASSLPTSEKLFF.

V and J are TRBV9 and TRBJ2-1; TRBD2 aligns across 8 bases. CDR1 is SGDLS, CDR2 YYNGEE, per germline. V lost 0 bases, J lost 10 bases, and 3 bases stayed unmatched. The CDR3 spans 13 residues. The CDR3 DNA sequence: TGTGCCAGCAGCGTAGATGGCGGGAGGGAGCAGTTCTTC. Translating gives CASSVDGGREQFF.

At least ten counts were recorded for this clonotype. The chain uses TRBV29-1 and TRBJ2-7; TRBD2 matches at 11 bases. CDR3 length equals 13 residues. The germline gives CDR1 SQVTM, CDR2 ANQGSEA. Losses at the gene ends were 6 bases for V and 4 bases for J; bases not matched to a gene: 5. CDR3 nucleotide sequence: TGCAGCGTGGGGACTAGCGGCGTTTACGAGCAGTACTTC. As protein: CSVGTSGVYEQYF.

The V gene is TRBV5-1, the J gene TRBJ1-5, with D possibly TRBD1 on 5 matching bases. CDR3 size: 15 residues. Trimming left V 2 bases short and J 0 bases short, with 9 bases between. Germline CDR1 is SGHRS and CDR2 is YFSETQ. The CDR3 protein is CASSFGGGSNQPQHF. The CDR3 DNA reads TGCGCCAGCAGCTTTGGGGGGGGTAGCAATCAGCCCCAGCATTTT.

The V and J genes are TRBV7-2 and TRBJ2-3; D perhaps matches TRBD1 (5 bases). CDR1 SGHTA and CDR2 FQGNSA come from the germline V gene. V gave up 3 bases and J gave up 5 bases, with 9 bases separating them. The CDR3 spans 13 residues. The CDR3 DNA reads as TGTGCCAGCAGCTTTCAGGGTAGAGATACGCAGTATTTT. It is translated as CASSFQGRDTQYF.

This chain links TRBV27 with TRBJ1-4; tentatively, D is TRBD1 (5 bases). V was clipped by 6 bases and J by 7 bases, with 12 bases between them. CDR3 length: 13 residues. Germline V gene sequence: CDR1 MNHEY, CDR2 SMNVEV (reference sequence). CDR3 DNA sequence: TGTGCCAGCAGCAGGGTCGACGGTGAAAAACTGTTTTTT. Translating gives CASSRVDGEKLFF.

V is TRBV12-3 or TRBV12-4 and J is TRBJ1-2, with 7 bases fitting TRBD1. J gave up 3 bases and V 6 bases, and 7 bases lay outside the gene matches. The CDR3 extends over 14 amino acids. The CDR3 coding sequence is TGTGCCAGCAGCCGGACAGGAGCCCACTATGGCTACACCTTC. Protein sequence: CASSRTGAHYGYTF.

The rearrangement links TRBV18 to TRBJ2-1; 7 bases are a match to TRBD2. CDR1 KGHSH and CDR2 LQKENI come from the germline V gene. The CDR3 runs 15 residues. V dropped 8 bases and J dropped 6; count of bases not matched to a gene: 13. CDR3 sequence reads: CASIQRAGDGNEQFF. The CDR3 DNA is TGTGCCAGCATCCAACGGGCGGGAGATGGCAATGAGCAGTTCTTC. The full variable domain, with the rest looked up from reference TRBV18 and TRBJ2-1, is NAGVMQNPRHLVRRRGQEARLRCSPMKGHSHVYWYRQLPEEGLKFMVYLQKENIIDESGMPKERFSAEFPKEGPSILRIQQVVRGDSAAYFCASIQRAGDGNEQFFGPGTRLTVL.

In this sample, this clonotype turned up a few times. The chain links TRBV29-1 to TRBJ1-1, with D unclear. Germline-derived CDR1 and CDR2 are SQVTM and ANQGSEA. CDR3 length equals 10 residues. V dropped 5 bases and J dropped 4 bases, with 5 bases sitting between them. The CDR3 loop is CSVFITEAFF. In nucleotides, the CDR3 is TGCAGCGTTTTTATCACTGAAGCTTTCTTT. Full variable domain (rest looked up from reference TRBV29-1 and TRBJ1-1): SAVISQKPSRDICQRGTSLTIQCQVDSQVTMMFWYRQQPGQSLTLIATANQGSEATYESGFVIDKFPISRPNLTFSTLTVSNMSPEDSSIYLCSVFITEAFFGQGTRLTVV.

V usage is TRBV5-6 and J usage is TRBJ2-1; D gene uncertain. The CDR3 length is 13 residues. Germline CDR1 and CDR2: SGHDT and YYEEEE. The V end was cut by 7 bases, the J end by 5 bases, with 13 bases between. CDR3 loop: CASGPGLHNEQFF. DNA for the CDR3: TGTGCCAGCGGCCCCGGGCTGCACAATGAGCAGTTCTTC.

The CDR3 is CASSPGPDNSPLHF. DNA of the CDR3: TGTGCCAGCAGCCCGGGGCCAGACAATTCACCCCTCCACTTT. The V call is TRBV7-9, the J call TRBJ1-6; tentatively, D is TRBD1 (5 bases). Trimming took off 5 bases at V and 7 bases at J, with 12 bases between the two ends. The germline V gene has CDR1 SEHNR and CDR2 FQNEAQ (reference sequence). The CDR3 consists of 14 residues.

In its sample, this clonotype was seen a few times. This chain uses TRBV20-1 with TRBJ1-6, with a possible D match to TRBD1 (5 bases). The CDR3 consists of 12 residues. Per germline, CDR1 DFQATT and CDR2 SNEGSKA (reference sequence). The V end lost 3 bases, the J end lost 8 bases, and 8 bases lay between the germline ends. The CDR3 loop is CSASSGHSPLHF. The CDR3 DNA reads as TGCAGTGCTAGTTCGGGGCATTCACCCCTCCACTTT.

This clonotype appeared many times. The CDR3 loop is CASSVDWQGASNEQFF. The DNA for the CDR3 is TGCGCCAGCAGTGTCGATTGGCAGGGTGCCTCCAATGAGCAGTTCTTC. J is TRBJ2-1 and V is TRBV5-1; tentative D call: TRBD1 (5 bases). V gave up 5 bases and J gave up 6 bases, with 21 bases separating them. CDR1 is SGHRS, CDR2 YFSETQ, per germline. The CDR3 is 16 residues long.

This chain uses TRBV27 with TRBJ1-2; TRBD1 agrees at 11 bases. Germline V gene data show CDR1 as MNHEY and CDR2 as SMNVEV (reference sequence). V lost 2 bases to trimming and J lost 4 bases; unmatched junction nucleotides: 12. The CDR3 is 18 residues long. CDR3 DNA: TGTGCCAGCAGTTTAAGTGGGACAGGGGGGTTTTCATTCTATGGCTACACCTTC. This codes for CASSLSGTGGFSFYGYTF.

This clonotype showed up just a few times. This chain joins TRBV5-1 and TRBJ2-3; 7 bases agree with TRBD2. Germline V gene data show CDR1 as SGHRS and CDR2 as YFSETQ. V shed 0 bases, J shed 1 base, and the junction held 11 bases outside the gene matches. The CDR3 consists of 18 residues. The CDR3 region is CASSLEGGSSFGTDTQYF. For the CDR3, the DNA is TGCGCCAGCAGCTTGGAGGGCGGGAGCTCTTTTGGCACAGATACGCAGTATTTT.

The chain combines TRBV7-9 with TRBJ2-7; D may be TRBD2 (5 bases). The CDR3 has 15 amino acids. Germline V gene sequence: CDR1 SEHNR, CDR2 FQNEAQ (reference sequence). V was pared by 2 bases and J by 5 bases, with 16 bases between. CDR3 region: CASSLRVTGVDEQYF. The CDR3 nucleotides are TGTGCCAGCAGCTTAAGAGTCACCGGGGTGGACGAGCAGTACTTC. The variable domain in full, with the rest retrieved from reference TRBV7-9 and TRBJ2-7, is DTGVSQNPRHKITKRGQNVTFRCDPISEHNRLYWYRQTLGQGPEFLTYFQNEAQLEKSRLLSDRFSAERPKGSFSTLEIQRTEQGDSAMYLCASSLRVTGVDEQYFGPGTRLTVT.

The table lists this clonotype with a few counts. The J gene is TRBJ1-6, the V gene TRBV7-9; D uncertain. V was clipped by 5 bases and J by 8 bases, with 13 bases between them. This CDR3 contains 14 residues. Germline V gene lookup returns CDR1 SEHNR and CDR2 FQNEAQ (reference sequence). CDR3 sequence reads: CASSPRVADSPLHF. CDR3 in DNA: TGTGCCAGCAGCCCCCGAGTTGCGGATTCACCCCTCCACTTT.

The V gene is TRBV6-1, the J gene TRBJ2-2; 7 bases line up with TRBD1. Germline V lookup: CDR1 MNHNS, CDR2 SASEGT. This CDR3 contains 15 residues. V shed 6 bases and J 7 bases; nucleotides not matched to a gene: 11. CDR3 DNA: TGTGCCAGCAGAATCAGACAGGGTAGTAACGGGGAGCTGTTTTTT. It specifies CASRIRQGSNGELFF.

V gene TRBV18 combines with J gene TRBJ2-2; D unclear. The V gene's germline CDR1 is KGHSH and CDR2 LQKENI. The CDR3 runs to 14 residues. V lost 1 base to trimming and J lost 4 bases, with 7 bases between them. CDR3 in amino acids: CASSPRVLTGELFF. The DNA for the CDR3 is TGTGCCAGCTCACCACGGGTCCTCACCGGGGAGCTGTTTTTT.

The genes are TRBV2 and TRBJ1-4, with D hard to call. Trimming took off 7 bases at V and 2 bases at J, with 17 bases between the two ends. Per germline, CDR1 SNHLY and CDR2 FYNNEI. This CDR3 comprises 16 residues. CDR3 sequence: CASIPPRTVTNEKLFF. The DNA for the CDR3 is TGTGCCAGCATCCCGCCGAGAACGGTGACTAATGAAAAACTGTTTTTT.

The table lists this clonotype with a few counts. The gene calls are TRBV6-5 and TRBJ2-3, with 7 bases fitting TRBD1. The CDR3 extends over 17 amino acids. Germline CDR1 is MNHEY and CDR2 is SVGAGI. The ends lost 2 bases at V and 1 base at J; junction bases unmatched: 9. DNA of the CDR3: TGTGCCAGCAGTTACGGACCCCGGGACAGCCGCACAGATACGCAGTATTTT. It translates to CASSYGPRDSRTDTQYF.